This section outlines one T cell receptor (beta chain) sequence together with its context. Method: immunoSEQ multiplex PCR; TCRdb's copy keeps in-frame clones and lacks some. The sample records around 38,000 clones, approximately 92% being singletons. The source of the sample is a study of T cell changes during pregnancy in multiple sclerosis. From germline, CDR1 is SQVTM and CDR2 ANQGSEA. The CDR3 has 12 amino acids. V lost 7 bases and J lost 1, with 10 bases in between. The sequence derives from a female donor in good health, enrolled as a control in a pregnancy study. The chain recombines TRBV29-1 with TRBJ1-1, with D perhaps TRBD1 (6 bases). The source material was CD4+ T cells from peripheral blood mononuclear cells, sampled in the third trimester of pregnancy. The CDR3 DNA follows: TGCAGCGCAAGGACAGCGAACACTGAAGCTTTCTTT. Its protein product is CSARTANTEAFF.